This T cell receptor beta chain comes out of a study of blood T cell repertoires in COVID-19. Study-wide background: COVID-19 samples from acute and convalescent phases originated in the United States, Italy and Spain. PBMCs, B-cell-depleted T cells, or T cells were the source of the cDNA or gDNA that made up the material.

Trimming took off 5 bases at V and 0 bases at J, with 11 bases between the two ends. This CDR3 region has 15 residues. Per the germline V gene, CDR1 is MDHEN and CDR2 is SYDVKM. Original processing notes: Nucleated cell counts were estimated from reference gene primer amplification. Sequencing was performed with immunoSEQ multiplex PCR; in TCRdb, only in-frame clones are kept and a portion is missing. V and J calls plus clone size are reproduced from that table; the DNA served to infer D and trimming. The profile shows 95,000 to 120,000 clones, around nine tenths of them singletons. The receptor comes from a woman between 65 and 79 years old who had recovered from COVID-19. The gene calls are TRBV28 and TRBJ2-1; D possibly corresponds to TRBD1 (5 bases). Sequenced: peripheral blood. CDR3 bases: TGTGCCAGCAGTCTCGACAGTGACTCCTACAATGAGCAGTTCTTC. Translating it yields CASSLDSDSYNEQFF. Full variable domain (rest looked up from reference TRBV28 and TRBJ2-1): DVKVTQSSRYLVKRTGEKVFLECVQDMDHENMFWYRQDPGLGLRLIYFSYDVKMKEKGDIPEGYSVSREKKERFSLILESASTNQTSMYLCASSLDSDSYNEQFFGPGTRLTVL.